This T cell receptor (beta chain) was retrieved from a study of OX40 agonist ivuxolimab in advanced cancers. TCRdb's table, derived via immunoSEQ multiplex PCR, lists solely in-frame clones and lacks some. The profile shows tens of thousands of clones, approximately 79% of them singletons. CDR3 size: 13 residues. V was cut by 5 bases and J by 9 bases, with 14 bases left in between. Germline loops: CDR1 SGHTA, CDR2 FQGNSA. This chain joins TRBV7-2 and TRBJ2-1, with D possibly being TRBD1 (6 bases). This TCR was recovered from an adult with an advanced solid tumor such as melanoma, head and neck, liver or kidney cancer. This material consisted of CD4+ or CD8+ T cells sorted from blood, taken in a trial of the OX40 agonist ivuxolimab. CDR3: CASSLTRGGEQFF. In DNA, the CDR3 is TGTGCCAGCAGCCTCACCCGAGGGGGTGAGCAGTTCTTC.